The rows below give T cell receptor beta chains drawn from one sample of a study of OX40 agonist ivuxolimab in advanced cancers. Sequencing was performed with immunoSEQ multiplex PCR; in TCRdb, only in-frame clones are kept and a portion is missing. The sample lists about 46,000 clones; about nine tenths were seen once. This specimen was CD4+ or CD8+ T cells sorted from blood, taken in a trial of the OX40 agonist ivuxolimab. The receptors shown here come from an adult with an advanced solid tumor such as melanoma, head and neck, liver or kidney cancer. CDR3s include the opening cysteine and the closing phenylalanine or tryptophan. D genes are given only for firm matches.

CDR3aa: CATAEVGLSNQPQHF; d_gene: NA; v_gene: TRBV19; j_gene: TRBJ1-5
CDR3aa: CSVEQGQNEQFF; d_gene: NA; v_gene: TRBV29-1; j_gene: TRBJ2-1
CDR3aa: CASSSEPAGPSTDTQYF; d_gene: TRBD2; v_gene: TRBV7-9; j_gene: TRBJ2-3
CDR3aa: CASSYLGQGAAEQFF; d_gene: TRBD1; v_gene: TRBV6-6; j_gene: TRBJ2-1
CDR3aa: CASSIGSRGLWQPQHF; d_gene: TRBD1; v_gene: TRBV19; j_gene: TRBJ1-5
CDR3aa: CATSSGTGGNEVWYEQYF; d_gene: TRBD1; v_gene: TRBV15; j_gene: TRBJ2-7
CDR3aa: CSVEDPTANYGYTF; d_gene: NA; v_gene: TRBV29-1; j_gene: TRBJ1-2
CDR3aa: CASSPPDTLNTEAFF; d_gene: NA; v_gene: TRBV28; j_gene: TRBJ1-1
CDR3aa: CATSRASGPQETQYF; d_gene: NA; v_gene: TRBV15; j_gene: TRBJ2-5
CDR3aa: CASSQAQESGETQYF; d_gene: NA; v_gene: TRBV23-1; j_gene: TRBJ2-5
CDR3aa: CASSYWAEGGYNEQFF; d_gene: NA; v_gene: TRBV6-5; j_gene: TRBJ2-1
CDR3aa: CASSYRDNPGETQYF; d_gene: NA; v_gene: TRBV6-5; j_gene: TRBJ2-5
CDR3aa: CAWSVSLRSYEQYF; d_gene: NA; v_gene: TRBV30; j_gene: TRBJ2-7
CDR3aa: CAWSVGQTYEQYF; d_gene: NA; v_gene: TRBV30; j_gene: TRBJ2-7
CDR3aa: CASRLTLGTEVNYGYTF; d_gene: NA; v_gene: TRBV4-1; j_gene: TRBJ1-2
CDR3aa: CASSWTGVRTEKLFF; d_gene: TRBD1; v_gene: TRBV6-6; j_gene: TRBJ1-4
CDR3aa: CASSLSTGAYQPQHF; d_gene: NA; v_gene: TRBV27; j_gene: TRBJ1-5